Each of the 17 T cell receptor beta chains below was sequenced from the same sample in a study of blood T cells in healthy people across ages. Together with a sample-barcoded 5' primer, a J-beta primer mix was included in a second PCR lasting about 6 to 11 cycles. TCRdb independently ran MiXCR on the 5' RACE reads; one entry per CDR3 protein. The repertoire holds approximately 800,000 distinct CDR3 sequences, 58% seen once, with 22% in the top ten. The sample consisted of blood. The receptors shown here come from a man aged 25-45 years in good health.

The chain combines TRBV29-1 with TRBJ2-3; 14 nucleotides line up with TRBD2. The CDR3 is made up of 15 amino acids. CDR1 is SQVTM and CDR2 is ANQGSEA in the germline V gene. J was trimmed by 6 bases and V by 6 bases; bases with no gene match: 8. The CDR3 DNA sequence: TGCAGCGTCTTGGGGACTAGCGGGGGCTCCGATACGCAGTATTTT. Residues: CSVLGTSGGSDTQYF.

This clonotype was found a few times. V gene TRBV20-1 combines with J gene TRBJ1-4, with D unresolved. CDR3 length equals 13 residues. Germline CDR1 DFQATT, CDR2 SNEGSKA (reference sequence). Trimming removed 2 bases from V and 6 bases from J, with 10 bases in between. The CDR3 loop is CSARSGLDEKLFF. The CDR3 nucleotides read TGCAGTGCTAGATCCGGATTAGATGAAAAACTGTTTTTT.

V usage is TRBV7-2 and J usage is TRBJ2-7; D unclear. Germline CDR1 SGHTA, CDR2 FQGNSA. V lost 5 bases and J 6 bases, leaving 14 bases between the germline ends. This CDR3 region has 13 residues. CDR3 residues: CASSPNPAGEQYF. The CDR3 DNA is TGTGCCAGCAGCCCTAACCCGGCAGGCGAGCAGTACTTC.

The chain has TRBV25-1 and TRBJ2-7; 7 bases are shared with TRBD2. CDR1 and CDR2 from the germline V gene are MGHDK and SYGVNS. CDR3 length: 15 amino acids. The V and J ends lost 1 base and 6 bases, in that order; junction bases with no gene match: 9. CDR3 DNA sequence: TGTGCCAGCAGTGAATTTGGGGGAGGGCCGGTCGAGCAGTACTTC. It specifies CASSEFGGGPVEQYF.

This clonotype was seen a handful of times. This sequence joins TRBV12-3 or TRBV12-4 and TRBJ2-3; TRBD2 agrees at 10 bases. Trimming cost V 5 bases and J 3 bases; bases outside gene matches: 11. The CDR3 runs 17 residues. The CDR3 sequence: CASSRGLAGVGTDTQYF. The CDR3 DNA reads TGTGCCAGCAGTAGAGGCCTAGCGGGAGTGGGGACAGATACGCAGTATTTT.

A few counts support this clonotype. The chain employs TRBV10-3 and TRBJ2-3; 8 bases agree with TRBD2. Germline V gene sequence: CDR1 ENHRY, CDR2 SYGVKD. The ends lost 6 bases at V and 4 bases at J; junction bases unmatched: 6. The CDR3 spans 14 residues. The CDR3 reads CAIRVTSGSDTQYF. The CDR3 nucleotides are TGTGCCATCAGAGTTACTAGCGGTTCAGATACGCAGTATTTT.

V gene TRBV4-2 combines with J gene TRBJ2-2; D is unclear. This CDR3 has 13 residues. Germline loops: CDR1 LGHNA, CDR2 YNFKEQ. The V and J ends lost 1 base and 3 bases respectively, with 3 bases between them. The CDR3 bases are TGTGCCAGCAGCCAAGCTTACACCGGGGAGCTGTTTTTT. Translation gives CASSQAYTGELFF.

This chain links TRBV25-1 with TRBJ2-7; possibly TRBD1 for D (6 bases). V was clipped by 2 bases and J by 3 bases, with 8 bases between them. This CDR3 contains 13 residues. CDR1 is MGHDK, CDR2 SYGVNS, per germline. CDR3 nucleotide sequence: TGTGCCAGCAGTGAAGTACAGGGCTACGAGCAGTACTTC. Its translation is CASSEVQGYEQYF.

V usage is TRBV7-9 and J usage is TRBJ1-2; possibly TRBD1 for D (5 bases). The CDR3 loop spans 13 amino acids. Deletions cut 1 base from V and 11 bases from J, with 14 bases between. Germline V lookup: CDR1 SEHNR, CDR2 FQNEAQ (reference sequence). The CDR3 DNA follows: TGTGCCAGCAGCTTAGGGGACGATCCGAGGTACACCTTC. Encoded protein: CASSLGDDPRYTF.

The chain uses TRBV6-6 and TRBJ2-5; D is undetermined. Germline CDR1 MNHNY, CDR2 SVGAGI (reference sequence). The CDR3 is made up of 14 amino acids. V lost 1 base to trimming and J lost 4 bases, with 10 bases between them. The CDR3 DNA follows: TGTGCCAGCAGTTACTGGGTGGGCACAGAGACCCAGTACTTC. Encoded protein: CASSYWVGTETQYF.

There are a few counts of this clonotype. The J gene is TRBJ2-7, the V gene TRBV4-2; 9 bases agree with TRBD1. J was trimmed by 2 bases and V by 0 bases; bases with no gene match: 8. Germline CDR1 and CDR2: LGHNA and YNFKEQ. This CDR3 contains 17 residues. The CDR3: CASSQDADRGTPYEQYF. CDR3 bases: TGTGCCAGCAGCCAAGACGCGGACAGGGGTACACCCTACGAGCAGTACTTC.

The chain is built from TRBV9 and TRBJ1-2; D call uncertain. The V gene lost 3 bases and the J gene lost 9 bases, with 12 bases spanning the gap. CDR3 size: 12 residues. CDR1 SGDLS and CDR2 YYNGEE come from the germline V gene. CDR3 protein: CASSEPRRRYTF. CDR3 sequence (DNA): TGTGCCAGCAGCGAGCCCCGACGGCGCTACACCTTC.

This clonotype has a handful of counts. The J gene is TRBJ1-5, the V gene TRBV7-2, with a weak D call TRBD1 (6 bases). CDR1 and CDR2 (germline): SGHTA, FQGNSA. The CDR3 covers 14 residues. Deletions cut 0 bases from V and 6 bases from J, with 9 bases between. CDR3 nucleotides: TGTGCCAGCAGCTTAGCGAGGGGGACTCAGCCCCAGCATTTT. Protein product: CASSLARGTQPQHF.

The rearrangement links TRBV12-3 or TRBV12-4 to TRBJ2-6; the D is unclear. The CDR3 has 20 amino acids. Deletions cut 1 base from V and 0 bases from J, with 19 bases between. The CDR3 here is CASSLDGYGRMTSGANVLTF. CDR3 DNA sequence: TGTGCCAGCAGTTTAGATGGTTACGGTAGGATGACCTCTGGGGCCAACGTCCTGACTTTC.

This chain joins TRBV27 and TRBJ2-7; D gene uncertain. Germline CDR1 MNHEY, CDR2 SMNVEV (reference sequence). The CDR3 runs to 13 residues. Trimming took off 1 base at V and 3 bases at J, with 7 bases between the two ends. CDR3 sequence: CASSLWRRYEQYF. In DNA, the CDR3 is TGTGCCAGCAGTTTATGGCGCCGCTACGAGCAGTACTTC.

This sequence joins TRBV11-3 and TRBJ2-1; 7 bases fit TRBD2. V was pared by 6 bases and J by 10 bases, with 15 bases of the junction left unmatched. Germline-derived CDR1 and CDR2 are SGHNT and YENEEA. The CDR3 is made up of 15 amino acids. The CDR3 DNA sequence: TGTGCCAGCAGAACCGGGACTACGGTCTCCTACGAGCAGTTCTTC. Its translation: CASRTGTTVSYEQFF. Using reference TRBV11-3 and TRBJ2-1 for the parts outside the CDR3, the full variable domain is EAGVVQSPRYKIIEKKQPVAFWCNPISGHNTLYWYLQNLGQGPELLIRYENEEAVDDSQLPKDRFSAERLKGVDSTLKIQPAELGDSAVYLCASRTGTTVSYEQFFGPGTRLTVL.

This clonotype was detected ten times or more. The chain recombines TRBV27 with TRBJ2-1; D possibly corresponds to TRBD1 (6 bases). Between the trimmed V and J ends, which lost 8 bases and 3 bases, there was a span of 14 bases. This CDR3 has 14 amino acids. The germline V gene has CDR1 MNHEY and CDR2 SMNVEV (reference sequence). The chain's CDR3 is CASSRQGYYNEQFF. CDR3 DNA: TGTGCCAGCTCACGGCAGGGGTACTACAATGAGCAGTTCTTC.